This T cell receptor (beta chain) was recorded in a study of T cells in Graves' hyperthyroidism and ophthalmopathy. Overall study findings and caveats: Patients with ophthalmopathy were separated from those with stable hyperthyroidism by a 13 V-J model.

Trimming took off 4 bases at V and 4 bases at J, with 10 bases between the two ends. Germline V gene sequence: CDR1 MGHRA, CDR2 YSYEKL. CDR3 length equals 13 residues. Amplification of TCR beta CDR3 regions was performed using RNA transcripts as template. The primer set for the first-round RT-PCR of the TCR CDR3 was HTBI. TCRdb processed the multiplex PCR reads anew with MiXCR; each CDR3 protein has one entry. Of about 510,000 distinct CDR3 sequences detected, 40% to 50% appear once; the ten largest clones hold approximately 44%. This clonotype was detected many times. What it binds is not known. Sequenced material: peripheral blood or thyroid tissue (not recorded which). The chain carries TRBV4-1 and TRBJ2-5, with no clear D. The clonotype originates from an adult woman with Graves' disease, either hyperthyroidism or ophthalmopathy (not recorded which). The CDR3 protein is CASSLLIGETQYF. As DNA, the CDR3 is TGCGCCAGCAGCCTTCTGATAGGAGAGACCCAGTACTTC.